Below, 19 T cell receptor beta chains from the same sample are listed, as sequenced in a study of blood T cell repertoires in COVID-19. Generated by immunoSEQ multiplex PCR, the TCRdb table keeps only in-frame clones and is missing some. The repertoire includes under 200,000 clones, roughly 86% of them detected once, and just under 25% sits in the top ten. The sample was PBMCs or T cells enriched from blood (not recorded which). The receptors come from a woman aged 40 to 50 in a cohort exposed to, infected with or recovered from COVID-19 (not recorded which).

The chain recombines TRBV13 with TRBJ2-3, with D possibly TRBD2 on 5 matching bases. Trimming stripped 3 bases from V and 6 bases from J, with 10 bases between. Germline V gene lookup returns CDR1 PRHDT and CDR2 FYEKMQ (reference sequence). The CDR3 has 13 amino acids. CDR3 sequence reads: CASSFSGSDTQYF. The CDR3 DNA follows: TGTGCCAGCAGCTTCTCGGGGTCGGATACGCAGTATTTT.

The CDR3 spells CASSPPGGPSEEQYF. CDR3 DNA: TGTGCCAGCAGTCCCCCGGGGGGGCCCTCTGAGGAGCAGTACTTC. This rearrangement joins TRBV2 to TRBJ2-7; 8 bases map to TRBD2. Germline CDR1 SNHLY, CDR2 FYNNEI. This CDR3 contains 15 residues. Unmatched junction bases numbered 13, after V lost 5 bases and J lost 7 bases.

The rearrangement links TRBV20-1 to TRBJ2-5; 8 positions match TRBD2. Germline CDR1 and CDR2: DFQATT and SNEGSKA (reference sequence). The CDR3 totals 15 residues. Trimming removed 3 bases from V and 2 bases from J; junction bases left unmatched: 8. This CDR3 is CSASRSGGPQETQYF. CDR3 coding DNA: TGCAGTGCTAGTAGGTCGGGGGGGCCGCAAGAGACCCAGTACTTC.

Regarding this clone: Other nucleotide sequences in the sample specify the same CDR3. The chain couples TRBV5-6 to TRBJ1-4, with D possibly being TRBD1 (5 bases). The CDR3 has 13 amino acids. Germline CDR1 SGHDT, CDR2 YYEEEE. V lost 0 bases and J lost 6, with 6 bases in between. This CDR3 is CASSLVQDEKLFF. The CDR3 region has the DNA TGTGCCAGCAGCTTGGTACAGGATGAAAAACTGTTTTTT.

This chain uses TRBV7-2 with TRBJ2-7; weak D call: TRBD1 (6 bases). Germline loops: CDR1 SGHTA, CDR2 FQGNSA. The CDR3 consists of 15 residues. V lost 3 bases and J lost 2, with 14 bases in between. CDR3 sequence reads: CASSFAYDRTYEQYF. The CDR3 DNA reads as TGTGCCAGCAGCTTCGCGTACGACAGGACCTACGAGCAGTACTTC.

The chain carries TRBV27 and TRBJ1-2, with TRBD1 matching 11 bases. The ends lost 6 bases at V and 6 bases at J; junction bases unmatched: 6. Germline V lookup: CDR1 MNHEY, CDR2 SMNVEV (reference sequence). CDR3 size: 14 residues. The CDR3 DNA reads TGTGCCAGCAGCCGGGACAGGGGGTTGAATGGCTACACCTTC. Protein sequence: CASSRDRGLNGYTF.

CDR3 in amino acids: CASSYTIAGNEQFF. CDR3 nucleotides: TGTGCCAGCAGTTACACAATAGCGGGGAATGAGCAGTTCTTC. The chain recombines TRBV6-5 with TRBJ2-1; TRBD2 agrees at 8 bases. V trimming: 2 bases; J trimming: 7 bases; junction bases outside the gene matches: 4. The CDR3 sequence is 14 residues long. Germline CDR1 is MNHEY and CDR2 is SVGAGI.

This sequence joins TRBV5-1 and TRBJ1-1, with a tentative D call TRBD1 (5 bases). Germline V gene lookup returns CDR1 SGHRS and CDR2 YFSETQ. V was clipped by 3 bases and J by 4 bases, with 16 bases between them. The CDR3 has 15 residues. The CDR3 coding sequence is TGCGCCAGCAGCTGGGGAACACACCAGGGCACTGAAGCTTTCTTT. Its protein is CASSWGTHQGTEAFF.

The CDR3 DNA reads TGTGCCAGCAGCTTGCGTTACACTAGCGGGGGGAGCTCCTACGAGCAGTACTTC. Its protein product is CASSLRYTSGGSSYEQYF. V is TRBV11-2 and J is TRBJ2-7; TRBD2 matches at 12 bases. Germline assignment: CDR1 SGHAT and CDR2 FQNNGV. The CDR3 runs to 18 residues. The J segment lost 0 bases and the V segment lost 3 bases, leaving 9 bases of the junction unmatched.

The chain couples TRBV25-1 to TRBJ2-5; TRBD1 is a possible D gene (6 bases). Germline-derived CDR1 and CDR2 are MGHDK and SYGVNS. V was trimmed by 4 bases and J by 2 bases, leaving 11 bases between them. This CDR3 is built from 14 residues. CDR3 sequence: CASSGPDRQETQYF. CDR3 DNA sequence: TGTGCCAGCAGTGGCCCGGACAGACAAGAGACCCAGTACTTC.

The chain combines TRBV10-1 with TRBJ1-4; D is ambiguous. Between the trimmed V and J ends, which lost 2 bases and 8 bases, there was a span of 12 bases. The CDR3 is made up of 14 amino acids. Germline V lookup: CDR1 WNHNN, CDR2 SYGVQD (reference sequence). The CDR3: CASSEPGSEEKLFF. In DNA, the CDR3 is TGCGCCAGCAGTGAGCCCGGGTCGGAGGAAAAACTGTTTTTT.

The chain uses TRBV27 and TRBJ1-3, with D uncertain. V lost 1 base and J lost 3, with 7 bases in between. In germline, CDR1 is MNHEY, CDR2 SMNVEV (reference sequence). The CDR3 covers 14 residues. The CDR3 DNA follows: TGTGCCAGCAGTTTATATGGCGGTGGAAACACCATATATTTT. This codes for CASSLYGGGNTIYF.

The chain employs TRBV5-1 and TRBJ1-2; 9 positions match TRBD1. This CDR3 spans 18 amino acids. Germline values: CDR1 SGHRS, CDR2 YFSETQ. The trim removed 2 bases at V and 1 base at J, leaving 12 bases unmatched. In nucleotides, the CDR3 is TGCGCCAGCAGCTTTACAGGGGGCGAAGATTTAGGTAACTATGGCTACACCTTC. It yields the protein CASSFTGGEDLGNYGYTF. Full variable domain (outside the CDR3, taken from reference TRBV5-1 and TRBJ1-2): KAGVTQTPRYLIKTRGQQVTLSCSPISGHRSVSWYQQTPGQGLQFLFEYFSETQRNKGNFPGRFSGRQFSNSRSEMNVSTLELGDSALYLCASSFTGGEDLGNYGYTFGSGTRLTVV.

The rearrangement links TRBV29-1 to TRBJ2-1, with 12 nucleotides matching TRBD2. Germline-derived CDR1 and CDR2 are SQVTM and ANQGSEA. Trimming removed 5 bases from V and 4 bases from J; junction bases left unmatched: 12. The CDR3 runs to 17 residues. This chain's CDR3 is CSVKLAGGPNPYNEQFF. The CDR3 DNA sequence: TGCAGCGTTAAACTAGCGGGGGGTCCTAATCCTTACAATGAGCAGTTCTTC.

The table lists this clone with a few counts. The chain has TRBV18 and TRBJ1-1; perhaps TRBD1 as D (5 bases). Germline V gene sequence: CDR1 KGHSH, CDR2 LQKENI. The length of the CDR3 is 16 residues. The V end lost 1 base, the J end lost 4 bases, and 16 bases lay between the germline ends. The CDR3 region has the DNA TGTGCCAGCTCACCACTAAGGGGCAGCAAGACCACTGAAGCTTTCTTT. This codes for CASSPLRGSKTTEAFF. The full variable domain, its missing parts supplied by reference TRBV18 and TRBJ1-1, is NAGVMQNPRHLVRRRGQEARLRCSPMKGHSHVYWYRQLPEEGLKFMVYLQKENIIDESGMPKERFSAEFPKEGPSILRIQQVVRGDSAAYFCASSPLRGSKTTEAFFGQGTRLTVV.

The chain has TRBV7-9 and TRBJ1-3; D may be TRBD1 (5 bases). Trimming removed 3 bases from V and 0 bases from J, with 21 bases in between. This CDR3 has 19 residues. Germline V CDR1 and CDR2: SEHNR, FQNEAQ (reference sequence). The CDR3 nucleotides are TGTGCCAGCAGCTTGTCCATTGTGGGGCGGTCCCTCTCTGGAAACACCATATATTTT. Encoded protein: CASSLSIVGRSLSGNTIYF.

The chain combines TRBV4-1 with TRBJ1-2; D might be TRBD1 (5 bases). This CDR3 is built from 13 residues. With 3 bases removed from V and 9 bases from J, the gap between germline ends came to 14 bases. Germline-derived CDR1 and CDR2 are MGHRA and YSYEKL. CDR3 bases: TGCGCCAGCAGCCAGACGACGGGGGAAAGCTACACCTTC. Residues: CASSQTTGESYTF.

V gene TRBV3-1 (or the pseudogene TRBV3-2) combines with J gene TRBJ2-1, with 12 bases aligning to TRBD2. J was trimmed by 7 bases and V by 4 bases; bases with no gene match: 8. CDR3 length: 16 amino acids. In germline, CDR1 is LGHDT, CDR2 YNNKEL (reference sequence). The CDR3 coding sequence is TGTGCCAGCAGCCCCTTCACTAGCGGGGGGTATAATGAGCAGTTCTTC. This codes for CASSPFTSGGYNEQFF.

V usage is TRBV4-1 and J usage is TRBJ1-1; D perhaps matches TRBD1 (6 bases). Looked up from germline, CDR1 is MGHRA and CDR2 is YSYEKL. The CDR3 is 15 amino acids. V shed 2 bases and J shed 4 bases, with 14 bases lying between them. The CDR3 sequence is CASSQNRAGGTEAFF. The CDR3 nucleotides read TGCGCCAGCAGCCAAAACAGGGCTGGGGGCACTGAAGCTTTCTTT.